Below, 14 T cell receptor beta chains from the same sample are listed, as sequenced in a study of blood T cell repertoires in COVID-19. Profiled with immunoSEQ multiplex PCR; TCRdb holds only in-frame clones, not every one. This sample has 250,000 to 300,000 clones, with 70% to 90% found just once. Sample: PBMCs or T cells enriched from blood (not recorded which). The receptors stem from a woman aged 55 to 70 in a cohort exposed to, infected with or recovered from COVID-19 (not recorded which).

The chain combines TRBV5-1 with TRBJ2-7; D not certain. The germline CDR1 and CDR2 sequences are SGHRS and YFSETQ. V was shortened by 0 bases and J by 4 bases, with 14 bases between the two germline ends. The CDR3 loop spans 15 amino acids. The CDR3 DNA reads TGCGCCAGCAGCTTGGTTTCGAGTGGGCCGTACGAGCAGTACTTC. As protein: CASSLVSSGPYEQYF.

This clone was seen once. The chain is built from TRBV7-2 and TRBJ2-1; 7 bases align to TRBD2. V lost 1 base to trimming and J lost 2 bases; unmatched junction nucleotides: 8. The length of the CDR3 is 17 residues. Germline assignment: CDR1 SGHTA and CDR2 FQGNSA. The CDR3 protein is CASSLGGGRAPYNEQFF. The CDR3 DNA is TGTGCCAGCAGCTTAGGAGGTGGGAGGGCCCCCTACAATGAGCAGTTCTTC.

The V and J genes are TRBV7-2 and TRBJ1-4; D is unresolved. The CDR3 is made up of 17 amino acids. The germline V and J ends were trimmed by 3 bases and 8 bases, with 22 bases remaining between them. Per germline, CDR1 SGHTA and CDR2 FQGNSA. CDR3 in DNA: TGTGCCAGCAGCTTCACCCCAACCTGGAGGGCGGGGGAAAAACTGTTTTTT. This encodes CASSFTPTWRAGEKLFF.

This sequence joins TRBV28 and TRBJ1-1; a possible D gene is TRBD1 (6 bases). Trimming removed 8 bases at V and 0 bases at J, with 16 bases between. The germline V gene has CDR1 MDHEN and CDR2 SYDVKM. CDR3 length: 15 residues. Here the CDR3 DNA reads TGTGCCAGCCTACCCCAGACAGGAGTGAACACTGAAGCTTTCTTT. This sequence encodes CASLPQTGVNTEAFF.

This chain connects TRBV7-9 to TRBJ2-1; 10 bases agree with TRBD2. The J segment lost 9 bases and the V segment lost 5 bases, leaving 16 bases of the junction unmatched. This CDR3 spans 17 amino acids. Germline CDR1 SEHNR, CDR2 FQNEAQ (reference sequence). CDR3 residues: CASSPRGASGSRSEQFF. Here the CDR3 DNA reads TGTGCCAGCAGCCCCCGGGGGGCTAGCGGGAGTAGGAGTGAGCAGTTCTTC.

This clone occurred once. V and J are TRBV6-5 and TRBJ1-4; 7 bases match TRBD1. This CDR3 contains 14 residues. The V gene's germline CDR1 is MNHEY and CDR2 SVGAGI. Trimming removed 6 bases from V and 8 bases from J; junction bases left unmatched: 9. CDR3 nucleotide sequence: TGTGCCAGCAGCAGGGGGATAGCAAGGGAAAAACTGTTTTTT. As protein: CASSRGIAREKLFF.

In its sample, this clone was seen once. V is TRBV12-5 and J is TRBJ2-3; D remains ambiguous. Trimming removed 4 bases from V and 5 bases from J, with 4 bases in between. The CDR3 runs 11 residues. Germline loops: CDR1 LGHNT, CDR2 FRNRAP. Here the CDR3 DNA reads TGTGCTAGTGGTTCAAAAGATACGCAGTATTTT. Its translation is CASGSKDTQYF.

V gene TRBV5-1 combines with J gene TRBJ2-3, with TRBD2 matching over 8 bases. The CDR3 has 18 amino acids. With 1 base clipped from V and 0 bases from J, the junction kept 10 bases outside the gene matches. From germline, CDR1 is SGHRS and CDR2 YFSETQ. The CDR3 loop is CASSLPPTSGASTDTQYF. CDR3 sequence (DNA): TGCGCCAGCAGCTTGCCTCCTACTAGCGGCGCTAGCACAGATACGCAGTATTTT.

V gene TRBV7-2 combines with J gene TRBJ2-7; D perhaps matches TRBD2 (5 bases). CDR1 and CDR2 from the germline V gene are SGHTA and FQGNSA. The CDR3 is 16 amino acids. V dropped 4 bases and J dropped 0 bases, with 16 bases sitting between them. The DNA of the CDR3 is TGTGCCAGCAGCTCCGGGTCTAGCAGATACTCCTACGAGCAGTACTTC. As protein: CASSSGSSRYSYEQYF.

The rearrangement uses TRBV19 and TRBJ1-4; D unclear. With 6 bases removed from V and 1 base from J, the gap between germline ends came to 9 bases. The CDR3 runs 14 residues. Germline CDR1 is LNHDA and CDR2 is SQIVND (reference sequence). The CDR3: CASRGGRTNEKLFF. The CDR3 DNA is TGTGCCAGTAGGGGAGGAAGAACTAATGAAAAACTGTTTTTT.

The genes are TRBV24-1 and TRBJ1-5; no clear D gene. This CDR3 comprises 16 residues. CDR1 KGHDR and CDR2 SFDVKD come from the germline V gene. Trimming stripped 4 bases from V and 4 bases from J, with 16 bases between. This chain's CDR3 is CATSDPTEGGNQPQHF. The CDR3, as DNA: TGTGCCACCAGTGACCCTACGGAGGGAGGGAATCAGCCCCAGCATTTT.

The chain recombines TRBV28 with TRBJ2-2, with TRBD1 matching over 7 bases. J lost 7 bases, V lost 3 bases, and 11 bases had no gene match. This CDR3 is built from 16 residues. Looked up from germline, CDR1 is MDHEN and CDR2 is SYDVKM. The CDR3 DNA reads TGTGCCAGCAGTTTTACCGGGGAAGGGGGCCACGGGGAGCTGTTTTTT. This translates into CASSFTGEGGHGELFF.

The chain uses TRBV5-4 and TRBJ2-3; no clear D. CDR1 is SGHNT and CDR2 is YYREEE in the germline V gene (reference sequence). The germline V and J ends were trimmed by 6 bases and 4 bases, with 12 bases remaining between them. The length of the CDR3 is 13 residues. The CDR3 reads CASTIGLADTQYF. The DNA of the CDR3 is TGTGCCAGCACCATCGGCCTAGCAGATACGCAGTATTTT.

The chain links TRBV2 to TRBJ2-4, with D uncertain. The CDR3 totals 14 residues. Per the germline V gene, CDR1 is SNHLY and CDR2 is FYNNEI. The V gene lost 4 bases and the J gene lost 7 bases, with 14 bases spanning the gap. The CDR3 nucleotides are TGTGCCAGCAGTGGGTCAGGTAGTTGGAACATTCAGTACTTC. The encoded protein is CASSGSGSWNIQYF.